Below are 22 T cell receptor beta chains sequenced from a single sample in a study of OX40 agonist ivuxolimab in advanced cancers. TCRdb keeps only in-frame clones here, not all; method: immunoSEQ multiplex PCR. The table has approximately 87,000 clones, just over 85% seen once. Sequencing was performed on CD4+ or CD8+ T cells sorted from blood, taken in a trial of the OX40 agonist ivuxolimab. The receptors were sampled from an adult with an advanced solid tumor such as melanoma, head and neck, liver or kidney cancer.

The J gene is TRBJ1-4, the V gene TRBV10-3, with 9 positions matching TRBD1. The CDR3 spans 15 residues. J was trimmed by 0 bases and V by 4 bases; bases with no gene match: 0. Germline V gene data show CDR1 as ENHRY and CDR2 as SYGVKD. The CDR3: CAISGQGATNEKLFF. DNA for the CDR3: TGTGCCATCAGTGGACAGGGGGCAACTAATGAAAAACTGTTTTTT.

CDR3 DNA sequence: TGTGCCAGTAGTATTGATCACTCCTACGAGCAGTACTTC. Translating it yields CASSIDHSYEQYF. The chain links TRBV19 to TRBJ2-7; D not certain. Germline V gene data show CDR1 as LNHDA and CDR2 as SQIVND (reference sequence). The V end lost 3 bases, the J end lost 0 bases, and 6 bases lay between the germline ends. CDR3 length equals 13 residues.

The V call is TRBV28, the J call TRBJ2-7, with D possibly being TRBD1 or TRBD2 (5 bases each). The CDR3 totals 15 residues. V was pared by 6 bases and J by 6 bases, with 21 bases between. Germline CDR1 reads MDHEN; CDR2 reads SYDVKM. CDR3 DNA sequence: TGTGCCAGCAGCCCGGCAGCGGCAGGGCCATCCGAGCAGTACTTC. It is translated as CASSPAAAGPSEQYF.

The chain is built from TRBV10-1 and TRBJ2-3; a weak D match, TRBD2 (6 bases). The CDR3 is 13 residues long. Between the trimmed V and J ends, which lost 5 bases and 4 bases, there was a span of 10 bases. Germline loops: CDR1 WNHNN, CDR2 SYGVQD (reference sequence). The CDR3 region has the DNA TGCGCCAGCAGTTTGACTAGGGCAGATACGCAGTATTTT. It yields the protein CASSLTRADTQYF.

V and J are TRBV7-9 and TRBJ2-3, with D unclear. With 0 bases removed from V and 2 bases from J, the gap between germline ends came to 9 bases. Per the germline V gene, CDR1 is SEHNR and CDR2 is FQNEAQ (reference sequence). The CDR3 length is 15 residues. DNA of the CDR3: TGTGCCAGCAGCTTAGCGGTCCTACCCACAGATACGCAGTATTTT. It translates to CASSLAVLPTDTQYF.

The chain is built from TRBV6-6 and TRBJ2-7, with 8 bases matching TRBD2. The germline V gene encodes CDR1 MNHNY and CDR2 SVGAGI (reference sequence). The CDR3 length is 13 residues. The trim removed 6 bases at V and 5 bases at J, leaving 6 bases unmatched. CDR3 DNA: TGTGCCAGCAGCCCCGGGGGGGTACACGAGCAGTACTTC. Amino acid sequence: CASSPGGVHEQYF.

V is TRBV30 and J is TRBJ2-3; 9 nucleotides agree with TRBD2. Unmatched junction bases numbered 12, after V lost 2 bases and J lost 0 bases. Germline CDR1 GTSNPN, CDR2 SVGIG (reference sequence). The CDR3 length is 18 residues. In DNA, the CDR3 is TGTGCCTGGAGTCACAGGCCGGGACTAGCTGTAAGCACAGATACGCAGTATTTT. Its protein is CAWSHRPGLAVSTDTQYF.

V usage is TRBV28 and J usage is TRBJ2-3, with 13 bases that match TRBD2. V was pared by 6 bases and J by 3 bases, with 3 bases of the junction left unmatched. The CDR3 has 15 residues. Germline V gives CDR1 MDHEN, CDR2 SYDVKM. The DNA of the CDR3 is TGTGCCAGCAGCACTAGCGGGGGGGGAACAGATACGCAGTATTTT. This encodes CASSTSGGGTDTQYF.

The CDR3 here is CSAYRTGDYEQYF. In DNA, the CDR3 is TGCAGCGCCTACCGGACAGGGGACTACGAGCAGTACTTC. This rearrangement joins TRBV29-1 to TRBJ2-7; 9 nucleotides agree with TRBD1. Looked up from germline, CDR1 is SQVTM and CDR2 is ANQGSEA. The CDR3 loop spans 13 amino acids. V was pared by 7 bases and J by 3 bases, with 7 bases of the junction left unmatched.

In its sample, this clone was seen a few times. The chain employs TRBV6-1 and TRBJ1-1; D is unresolved. The CDR3 is 15 residues long. The V gene's germline CDR1 is MNHNS and CDR2 SASEGT. Trimming removed 6 bases at V and 3 bases at J, with 17 bases between. CDR3 sequence: CASSTTSRGDTEAFF. The CDR3 coding sequence is TGTGCCAGCAGCACCACCTCGCGGGGAGACACTGAAGCTTTCTTT.

This chain connects TRBV7-9 to TRBJ1-4; D is undetermined. This CDR3 is 11 amino acids long. Trimming took 5 bases from V and 11 from J, leaving 9 bases between them. Germline CDR1 is SEHNR and CDR2 is FQNEAQ (reference sequence). This chain's CDR3 is CASSQRVKLFF. The CDR3 bases are TGTGCCAGCAGCCAAAGGGTGAAACTGTTTTTT.

The gene calls are TRBV6-6 and TRBJ2-2; D gene unclear. This CDR3 region has 12 residues. V lost 4 bases and J 7 bases, leaving 7 bases between the germline ends. The germline gives CDR1 MNHNY, CDR2 SVGAGI (reference sequence). DNA of the CDR3: TGTGCCAGCAGTTCCCCCGACGGGGAGCTGTTTTTT. Translating it yields CASSSPDGELFF.

There are a few counts of this clone. The chain uses TRBV28 and TRBJ2-1; 10 nucleotides agree with TRBD1. CDR1 and CDR2 from the germline V gene are MDHEN and SYDVKM. The CDR3 extends over 16 amino acids. V was pared by 7 bases and J by 1 base, with 7 bases of the junction left unmatched. CDR3 region: CASKTTGGLSYNEQFF. As DNA, the CDR3 is TGTGCCAGCAAGACGACAGGGGGCTTGTCCTACAATGAGCAGTTCTTC.

This rearrangement joins TRBV5-1 to TRBJ2-5; 9 bases agree with TRBD2. There are 16 residues in the CDR3. Germline CDR1 and CDR2: SGHRS and YFSETQ. With V trimmed by 3 bases and J by 2 bases, 8 bases remained unmatched. The CDR3 region has the DNA TGCGCCAGCAGCTCCCTGACTAGCGGAGTTCAAGAGACCCAGTACTTC. Its translation: CASSSLTSGVQETQYF.

V usage is TRBV19 and J usage is TRBJ2-1; the match to TRBD2 covers 13 bases. The CDR3 loop spans 14 amino acids. The trim removed 9 bases at V and 9 bases at J, leaving 8 bases unmatched. CDR1 and CDR2 from the germline V gene are LNHDA and SQIVND (reference sequence). Written as DNA, the CDR3 is TGTGCCAGCAATGGACTAGCGGGAGAGGTTGAGCAGTTCTTC. This encodes CASNGLAGEVEQFF.

This clone was counted only a few times. The rearrangement uses TRBV2 and TRBJ1-2; D gene unclear. Germline V CDR1 and CDR2: SNHLY, FYNNEI. The CDR3 covers 13 residues. Trimming stripped 7 bases from V and 8 bases from J, with 17 bases between. As DNA, the CDR3 is TGTGCCAGCAAGGAGACAAAAAACGGGGGCTACACCTTC. This gives the protein CASKETKNGGYTF. The full variable domain, rest sourced from reference TRBV2 and TRBJ1-2, is EPEVTQTPSHQVTQMGQEVILRCVPISNHLYFYWYRQILGQKVEFLVSFYNNEISEKSEIFDDQFSVERPDGSNFTLKIRSTKLEDSAMYFCASKETKNGGYTFGSGTRLTVV.

The count of this clone is one. The rearrangement links TRBV30 to TRBJ2-2; 11 nucleotides align to TRBD1. The CDR3 loop spans 15 amino acids. The germline CDR1 and CDR2 sequences are GTSNPN and SVGIG (reference sequence). V trimming: 0 bases; J trimming: 6 bases; junction bases outside the gene matches: 3. The CDR3 DNA is TGTGCCTGGAGTGTAGGACAGGGGGCGGCCGGGGAGCTGTTTTTT. It yields the protein CAWSVGQGAAGELFF.

This sequence joins TRBV19 and TRBJ2-5, with D possibly TRBD1 on 5 matching bases. From germline, CDR1 is LNHDA and CDR2 SQIVND (reference sequence). This CDR3 comprises 15 residues. Trimming removed 3 bases from V and 4 bases from J, with 15 bases in between. The DNA of the CDR3 is TGTGCCAGTAGTATTGTAGGGGCTGGGGTAGAGACCCAGTACTTC. It yields the protein CASSIVGAGVETQYF.

The rearrangement joins TRBV6-6 to TRBJ2-4; D is ambiguous. The CDR3 runs to 14 residues. Germline V gene data show CDR1 as MNHNY and CDR2 as SVGAGI (reference sequence). The ends were cut back, 5 bases at V and 6 bases at J, with 14 bases in the middle. This CDR3 is CASSEIGDGNIQYF. CDR3 coding DNA: TGTGCCAGCAGTGAGATAGGAGATGGAAACATTCAGTACTTC.

Concerning this clone itself: The identical CDR3 is also encoded by other nucleotide sequences in the sample. This chain joins TRBV5-1 and TRBJ2-3, with D possibly being TRBD1 (5 bases). This CDR3 is built from 15 residues. The germline V and J ends were trimmed by 0 bases and 1 base, with 9 bases remaining between them. Germline CDR1 is SGHRS and CDR2 is YFSETQ. The CDR3 DNA reads TGCGCCAGCAGCTTGGGTGGCAGGGGCACAGATACGCAGTATTTT. Translation: CASSLGGRGTDTQYF.

The V call is TRBV27, the J call TRBJ1-1, with D possibly matching TRBD1 (5 bases). Looked up from germline, CDR1 is MNHEY and CDR2 is SMNVEV (reference sequence). V lost 1 base and J lost 2, with 11 bases in between. CDR3 length equals 15 residues. Written as DNA, the CDR3 is TGTGCCAGCAGTTTATATGGGGGTCTAAACACTGAAGCTTTCTTT. This gives the protein CASSLYGGLNTEAFF.

The rearrangement links TRBV19 to TRBJ2-7; 9 bases agree with TRBD1. The germline gives CDR1 LNHDA, CDR2 SQIVND (reference sequence). The junction had 15 bases not matched to a gene; V was cut back by 6 bases and J by 9 bases. The CDR3 has 15 amino acids. The CDR3 bases are TGTGCCAGTAGCTCGCGGGGACAGGGCCCAACGAGGCAGTACTTC. Protein: CASSSRGQGPTRQYF.